Presented here are 23 T cell receptor beta chains from one specimen sequenced in a study of cytomegalovirus exposure and HLA in healthy donors. Amplification used 60 Vbeta primers and 13 Jbeta primers. Only in-frame clones appear in the TCRdb table, and some are missing; sequencing was by immunoSEQ multiplex PCR. The table shows under 150,000 clones, with approximately 86% occurring only once. Sequenced input: PBMCs. Source of these receptors: a boy aged 5-17 years in good health and CMV-seronegative.

The chain couples TRBV7-6 to TRBJ2-7; weak D call: TRBD1 (6 bases). The V end was cut by 5 bases, the J end by 3 bases, with 17 bases between. CDR3 length equals 15 residues. Per germline, CDR1 SGHVS and CDR2 FNYEAQ. The CDR3 reads CASSPQTGARYEQYF. The CDR3 nucleotides are TGTGCCAGCAGCCCACAGACAGGCGCTCGCTACGAGCAGTACTTC.

V and J are TRBV12-5 and TRBJ2-3; TRBD2 agrees at 8 bases. J was trimmed by 1 base and V by 2 bases; bases with no gene match: 11. The CDR3 spans 18 residues. Germline V lookup: CDR1 LGHNT, CDR2 FRNRAP. The CDR3 DNA reads TGTGCTAGTGGTTTGTCAGCGGGGGAGGGGCTCGGCACAGATACGCAGTATTTT. Its translation is CASGLSAGEGLGTDTQYF.

This chain links TRBV4-3 with TRBJ2-3; 7 positions match TRBD2. The CDR3 runs 15 residues. V lost 4 bases to trimming and J lost 5 bases; unmatched junction nucleotides: 9. Per germline, CDR1 LGHNA and CDR2 YSLEER. DNA for the CDR3: TGCGCCAGCAGCCTGAGCGGGGCTCAGGGAGATACGCAGTATTTT. Its translation: CASSLSGAQGDTQYF.

The chain has TRBV18 and TRBJ2-5, with D perhaps TRBD2 (5 bases). Germline V gives CDR1 KGHSH, CDR2 LQKENI. V was trimmed by 5 bases and J by 5 bases, leaving 12 bases between them. The CDR3 has 13 amino acids. DNA for the CDR3: TGTGCCAGCTCATGGGCCACGGGGGAGACCCAGTACTTC. This gives the protein CASSWATGETQYF.

J is TRBJ2-3 and V is TRBV27; 9 bases line up with TRBD2. J lost 3 bases, V lost 6 bases, and 10 bases had no gene match. CDR3 length: 16 residues. Germline V gene data show CDR1 as MNHEY and CDR2 as SMNVEV (reference sequence). CDR3 nucleotide sequence: TGTGCCAGCAGCTGGAATAGCGGGAGTGGGACAGATACGCAGTATTTT. Translation gives CASSWNSGSGTDTQYF.

This chain connects TRBV5-4 to TRBJ1-6; D perhaps matches TRBD1 (6 bases). This CDR3 spans 15 amino acids. V was shortened by 0 bases and J by 10 bases, with 14 bases between the two germline ends. From germline, CDR1 is SGHNT and CDR2 YYREEE (reference sequence). The CDR3 is CASSLGGGLNSPLHF. DNA for the CDR3: TGTGCCAGCAGCTTGGGAGGGGGATTAAACTCACCCCTCCACTTT.

This chain links TRBV11-3 with TRBJ2-3; D not resolved. With 4 bases removed from V and 3 bases from J, the gap between germline ends came to 8 bases. The CDR3 totals 13 residues. Germline-derived CDR1 and CDR2 are SGHNT and YENEEA. CDR3 sequence: CASSSTHTDTQYF. For the CDR3, the DNA is TGTGCCAGCAGCTCAACTCATACAGATACGCAGTATTTT.

V is TRBV27 and J is TRBJ1-2; the match to TRBD1 covers 8 bases. Germline V lookup: CDR1 MNHEY, CDR2 SMNVEV (reference sequence). V lost 5 bases and J lost 3; bases outside the gene matches: 8. The CDR3 consists of 15 residues. Here the CDR3 reads CASSRGQGRHYGYTF. In nucleotides, the CDR3 is TGTGCCAGCAGTCGTGGACAGGGCCGTCACTATGGCTACACCTTC.

J is TRBJ2-1 and V is TRBV4-1; 8 bases are a match to TRBD1. V shed 4 bases, J shed 6 bases, and the junction held 8 bases outside the gene matches. The germline V gene has CDR1 MGHRA and CDR2 YSYEKL. The CDR3 consists of 15 residues. CDR3 in DNA: TGCGCCAGCAGCCGGGGGTTGGGACAGGTCAATGAGCAGTTCTTC. It yields the protein CASSRGLGQVNEQFF.

V and J are TRBV19 and TRBJ2-7; tentative D call: TRBD1 (5 bases). V lost 7 bases and J lost 0, with 13 bases in between. Germline V gene sequence: CDR1 LNHDA, CDR2 SQIVND (reference sequence). The CDR3 contains 14 residues. The CDR3 is CASKETVSSYEQYF. The CDR3 DNA follows: TGTGCCAGTAAAGAGACAGTTAGCTCCTACGAGCAGTACTTC.

The chain joins TRBV14 to TRBJ2-1; possibly TRBD2 for D (6 bases). The germline V and J ends were trimmed by 1 base and 9 bases, with 16 bases remaining between them. The CDR3 contains 15 residues. CDR1 and CDR2 (germline): SGHDN, FVKESK. CDR3 in amino acids: CASSQGLVVLSEQFF. CDR3 DNA: TGTGCCAGCAGCCAAGGACTAGTAGTCTTGAGTGAGCAGTTCTTC.

This chain joins TRBV7-9 and TRBJ2-7; TRBD2 might be the D (5 bases). CDR1 and CDR2 from the germline V gene are SEHNR and FQNEAQ (reference sequence). This CDR3 is 14 amino acids long. The ends were cut back, 3 bases at V and 3 bases at J, with 12 bases in the middle. The chain's CDR3 is CASSFRPGNYEQYF. The CDR3 DNA reads as TGTGCCAGCAGCTTTCGGCCGGGAAACTACGAGCAGTACTTC.

The rearrangement joins TRBV7-8 to TRBJ1-1; the match to TRBD1 covers 9 bases. The CDR3 extends over 13 amino acids. The germline V gene has CDR1 SGHVS and CDR2 FQNEAQ. Germline trimming cut 5 bases from V and 4 bases from J; bases unmatched to any gene: 2. DNA for the CDR3: TGTGCCAGCAGCACGGACAGGGGCACTGAAGCTTTCTTT. Protein sequence: CASSTDRGTEAFF.

This clone was detected only once. The V call is TRBV5-1, the J call TRBJ1-2; D gene ambiguous. V lost 0 bases to trimming and J lost 5 bases, with 5 bases between them. Looked up from germline, CDR1 is SGHRS and CDR2 is YFSETQ. The CDR3 contains 12 residues. In DNA form, the CDR3 reads TGCGCCAGCAGCTTGGACAAATATGGCTACACCTTC. Protein: CASSLDKYGYTF.

J is TRBJ2-7 and V is TRBV27, with TRBD2 matching 13 bases. Per germline, CDR1 MNHEY and CDR2 SMNVEV (reference sequence). The CDR3 is made up of 14 amino acids. The trim removed 5 bases at V and 7 bases at J, leaving 5 bases unmatched. The CDR3 nucleotides are TGTGCCAGCAGTCCCGGGACTAGCGGGATAGAGCAGTACTTC. As protein: CASSPGTSGIEQYF.

The rearrangement links TRBV7-8 to TRBJ2-7; TRBD2 matches 12 bases. The CDR3 is made up of 16 amino acids. Germline assignment: CDR1 SGHVS and CDR2 FQNEAQ. The J segment lost 6 bases and the V segment lost 5 bases, leaving 11 bases of the junction unmatched. This CDR3 reads CASSPRLGLAGLEQYF. The CDR3 coding sequence is TGTGCCAGCAGCCCGAGGTTGGGACTAGCGGGTCTCGAGCAGTACTTC. Looking up the rest from reference TRBV7-8 and TRBJ2-7 gives the full variable domain: GAGVSQSPRYKVAKRGQDVALRCDPISGHVSLFWYQQALGQGPEFLTYFQNEAQLDKSGLPSDRFFAERPEGSVSTLKIQRTQQEDSAVYLCASSPRLGLAGLEQYFGPGTRLTVT.

DNA of the CDR3: TGCGCCAGCAGCGGCCGTCTTTCGACGGACAGCTATGGCTACACCTTC. This sequence encodes CASSGRLSTDSYGYTF. The chain employs TRBV5-1 and TRBJ1-2, with a possible D match to TRBD1 (6 bases). V gave up 4 bases and J gave up 4 bases, with 20 bases separating them. The germline CDR1 and CDR2 sequences are SGHRS and YFSETQ. The CDR3 covers 16 residues.

DNA of the CDR3: TGTGCCAGCAGTTACTCGAGAGATACCGGGGAGCTGTTTTTT. Protein product: CASSYSRDTGELFF. J is TRBJ2-2 and V is TRBV6-5, with D unclear. The V end was cut by 0 bases, the J end by 5 bases, with 7 bases between. The CDR3 sequence is 14 residues long. The germline gives CDR1 MNHEY, CDR2 SVGAGI.

The chain recombines TRBV19 with TRBJ1-1, with D uncertain. The CDR3 covers 16 residues. From germline, CDR1 is LNHDA and CDR2 SQIVND (reference sequence). Trimming took 1 base from V and 3 from J, leaving 15 bases between them. The CDR3 nucleotides are TGTGCCAGTAGTATAGCCCCCGATGGAGAAGACACTGAAGCTTTCTTT. Amino acid sequence: CASSIAPDGEDTEAFF.

V usage is TRBV5-1 and J usage is TRBJ2-1; perhaps TRBD1 as D (6 bases). V gave up 1 base and J gave up 8 bases, with 16 bases separating them. The CDR3 extends over 15 amino acids. Germline V lookup: CDR1 SGHRS, CDR2 YFSETQ. CDR3 in amino acids: CASSLTGNRDHEQFF. DNA for the CDR3: TGCGCCAGCAGCTTGACAGGGAATCGCGATCATGAGCAGTTCTTC.

A word on this clone: This sample includes further DNA sequences coding for the same CDR3. The rearrangement uses TRBV10-2 and TRBJ2-7; D is perhaps TRBD1 (5 bases). Germline V gives CDR1 WSHSY, CDR2 SAAADI. The CDR3 covers 13 residues. With 2 bases removed from V and 3 bases from J, the gap between germline ends came to 8 bases. In DNA, the CDR3 is TGCGCCAGCAGTGAGGACAGCTTCTACGAGCAGTACTTC. It encodes CASSEDSFYEQYF.

The V gene is TRBV4-1, the J gene TRBJ2-7; 7 bases align to TRBD1. Unmatched junction bases numbered 8, after V lost 5 bases and J lost 4 bases. The CDR3 consists of 14 residues. The germline gives CDR1 MGHRA, CDR2 YSYEKL. The CDR3 sequence: CASSYRRDSYEQYF. The CDR3 DNA sequence: TGCGCCAGCAGCTACCGCCGGGACAGTTACGAGCAGTACTTC.

This chain links TRBV30 with TRBJ2-6; D perhaps matches TRBD1 (5 bases). The germline CDR1 and CDR2 sequences are GTSNPN and SVGIG (reference sequence). CDR3 size: 16 residues. V was cut by 5 bases and J by 0 bases, with 14 bases left in between. The CDR3 loop is CAWEAGKISGANVLTF. CDR3 sequence (DNA): TGTGCCTGGGAGGCAGGGAAAATCTCTGGGGCCAACGTCCTGACTTTC.